What follows describes a single TCR beta chain. Its antigen is not known. Stated time point: pre-sensitization, week 0. This sample's treatment: therapeutic diphenylcyclopropenone sensitization with weekly scalp DPC. This entry belongs to a study of human T cells and chemical hapten exposure. In the study overall: Small differences in pooled library volume mainly drove the variation in TCR yields per sample. General study findings and limits: Expanded TCR counts at PT1 were positively correlated with the patch test score. Healthy individuals' immune responses may differ from those of donors, who had alopecia.

TCRdb recomputed calls from the RACE reads with MiXCR, one row per CDR3 protein. The data show approximately 60,000 distinct CDR3 sequences, with 9.5% to 10% seen just once and roughly a tenth held by the top ten. The receptor was isolated from a man aged 35-49 years with alopecia areata. Some clones in this sample may be carry-over from other donors' samples. The sequenced sample was whole blood, obtained in connection with sensitization to the hapten diphenylcyclopropenone (DPC).

The CDR3: CASSAQGRAETQYF. The CDR3, as DNA: TGTGCCAGCAGCGCACAGGGGAGGGCAGAGACCCAGTACTTC. This chain connects TRBV7-3 to TRBJ2-5; either TRBD1 or TRBD2 may fit D (7 bases each). The CDR3 length is 14 residues. Germline V gene sequence: CDR1 SGHTA, CDR2 FQGTGA. Trimming left V 5 bases short and J 4 bases short, with 14 bases between. The variable domain in full, with the rest retrieved from reference TRBV7-3 and TRBJ2-5, is GAGVSQTPSNKVTEKGKYVELRCDPISGHTALYWYRQSLGQGPEFLIYFQGTGAADDSGLPNDRFFAVRPEGSVSTLKIQRTERGDSAVYLCASSAQGRAETQYFGPGTRLLVL.